The clone carrying this T cell receptor (beta chain) was observed a few times. Its matching antigen is unknown. Germline values: CDR1 SGHTA, CDR2 FQGNSA. The CDR3 totals 15 residues. The germline V and J ends were trimmed by 5 bases and 7 bases, with 21 bases remaining between them. The entry originates in a study of response to subunit inactivated influenza vaccine. In TCRdb, the RT-PCR reads were re-called with MiXCR into one record per CDR3 protein. The sample yields fewer than 600,000 distinct CDR3 sequences, 6.5% to 8% seen once. General observations from the study: Authors suggested that a seasonal influenza vaccination recruits few new T cells each time.

This specimen consisted of PBMCs from blood, obtained roughly 24 months after vaccination. The chain combines TRBV7-2 with TRBJ2-7; no clear D gene. This receptor was obtained from a man aged 50 to 69 who received an inactivated influenza vaccine. The CDR3 DNA reads as TGTGCCAGCAGCCCGACCGACGGTGTACGTGGGGAGCAGTACTTC. Translating it yields CASSPTDGVRGEQYF.